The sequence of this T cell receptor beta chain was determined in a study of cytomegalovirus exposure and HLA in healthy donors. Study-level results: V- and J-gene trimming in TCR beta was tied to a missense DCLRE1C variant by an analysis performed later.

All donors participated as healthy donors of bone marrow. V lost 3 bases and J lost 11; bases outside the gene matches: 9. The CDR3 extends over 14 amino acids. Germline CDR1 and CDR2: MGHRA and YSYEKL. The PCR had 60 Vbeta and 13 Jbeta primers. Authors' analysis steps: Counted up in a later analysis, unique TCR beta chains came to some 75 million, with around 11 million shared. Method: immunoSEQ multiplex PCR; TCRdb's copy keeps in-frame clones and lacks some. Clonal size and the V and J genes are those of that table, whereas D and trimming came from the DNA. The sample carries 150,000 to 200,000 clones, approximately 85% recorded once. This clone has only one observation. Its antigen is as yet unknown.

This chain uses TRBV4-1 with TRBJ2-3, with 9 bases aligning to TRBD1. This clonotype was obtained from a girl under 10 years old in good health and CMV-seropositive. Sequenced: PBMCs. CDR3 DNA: TGCGCCAGCAGCCACGGTCCCGTGGACAGGGGGCAGTATTTT. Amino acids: CASSHGPVDRGQYF.